This TCR beta chain originates from a study of T cell repertoires in cytomegalovirus infection. Study details: Well-studied HLA-B-restricted CMV epitopes were used in the study alongside recently identified HLA-C-restricted ones. The public TCR beta signatures pointed to both CMV infection and matching HLA type.

TCRdb re-called the reads through MiXCR, storing one row per CDR3 protein. The data show under 500,000 distinct CDR3 sequences, with about 44% seen just once and around 45% held by the top ten. Trimming removed 4 bases at V and 3 bases at J, with 13 bases between. The germline V gene has CDR1 SGHTA and CDR2 FQGNSA. The CDR3 length is 14 residues. A note on this clonotype: Its antigen is undetermined.

The chain uses TRBV7-2 and TRBJ2-7; the D is unclear. Sequences were derived from cultured PBMCs, sampled from culture after CMV antigen stimulation. The origin of this receptor is a human donor in good health (CMV status not recorded). Some clones in this sample may be carry-over from other donors' samples. The CDR3 bases are TGTGCCAGCAGCTCCTCATTAGCCGACTACGAGCAGTACTTC. Amino acids: CASSSSLADYEQYF.